This T cell receptor (beta chain) is drawn from a study of CD8 T cells in cerebrospinal fluid in Alzheimer's disease (dated by TCRdb to about 2020). For the wider study: The study used two single-cell methods, plate-based nested PCR sequencing and droplet-based sequencing, to evaluate clonal expansion of CSF T cells. A total of some 24 samples were covered by the CSF gene-expression analysis, in which Parkinson's disease patients were included. In the droplet-based CSF analysis comparing patients with controls, there were roughly ten healthy controls (around 11,000 cells) and roughly ten patients with MCI or Alzheimer's disease (10,391 cells). The study tested whether clonally expanded T cells were present in cerebrospinal fluid from healthy elderly individuals and from patients with neurodegenerative disease.

Library prep was done by 10x single-cell sequencing. CSF cells were profiled with 10X Genomics single-cell V(D)J and 5' gene-expression libraries. CSF single-cell TCR libraries were sequenced on an Illumina NextSeq550. As for the original processing: After V(D)J reads were mapped to the vdj-GRCh38 alts ensemble 2.0.0 reference, the Cell Ranger vdj pipeline was used to analyse the reads. A clonotype was defined as a group of cell barcodes sharing the same set of productive CDR3 nucleotide sequences. To connect clonality with transcriptional profiles, clonotype information was added to the gene-expression metadata in Seurat v3.0. Any CSF cell with more than 1,800 genes, more than 7,500 UMIs or more than 10% mitochondrial reads was removed. CDR3-beta sequences were compared against VDJdb to identify TCRs with known antigen specificity. The network analysis of clone sharing was performed with the R package qgraph and was limited to TCRs that had complete alpha and beta chains. TCRdb reprocessed the raw reads; every CDR3 protein sequence is a single record, and DNA is not supplied. What appears here as the V and J calls and clone size reflects TCRdb's work, not the paper's. The sample table gives fewer than 900 distinct CDR3 sequences. The top ten clonotypes cover around a fifth of the sample.

Frequency shows this clonotype is medium-sized (0.01 to 0.1%); no count was noted. Its antigen is currently not known. Every participant was in good physical condition and had no acute infectious disease. Live CSF cells for droplet-based sequencing were sorted with a live/dead marker. To pellet immune cells, CSF obtained by lumbar puncture was centrifuged at 300g. CSF samples were inspected for red blood cells, and any blood-contaminated sample was excluded. CSF cells were cryopreserved in freezing medium, frozen overnight at -80 °C, and then stored in liquid nitrogen. Before analysis, CSF samples were kept in storage for less than seven months. Overall study results and their limits: The overall clonality comparison included only samples with detectable clones (about 11 healthy, 5 MCI, 5 AD, 6 PD). The EBV-specific clones were neither the most highly expanded clones nor enriched among patients. Compared with controls, patients with MCI or Alzheimer's disease had a higher percentage of their CSF TCRs made up by the single largest clone. In pooled data, a highly expanded clone (at least 3% of TCRs) occurred in 1 of 10 healthy subjects versus 4 of 6 Alzheimer's patients. Finding EBV-specific TCRs in CSF, the authors cautioned, does not establish a causal link between EBV and Alzheimer's disease.

The germline V gene gives CDR1 as MNHEY and CDR2 as SVGAGI. CDR3 length: 13 amino acids, cysteine to phenylalanine. DNA is not on record. The chain is encoded by TRBV6-5 joined to TRBJ2-1; lacking DNA, the TRBD2 call made by TCRdb goes unchecked. The source material was cerebrospinal fluid. The origin of this receptor is a human donor in good health. The CDR3 sequence is CASEASGYNEQFF.